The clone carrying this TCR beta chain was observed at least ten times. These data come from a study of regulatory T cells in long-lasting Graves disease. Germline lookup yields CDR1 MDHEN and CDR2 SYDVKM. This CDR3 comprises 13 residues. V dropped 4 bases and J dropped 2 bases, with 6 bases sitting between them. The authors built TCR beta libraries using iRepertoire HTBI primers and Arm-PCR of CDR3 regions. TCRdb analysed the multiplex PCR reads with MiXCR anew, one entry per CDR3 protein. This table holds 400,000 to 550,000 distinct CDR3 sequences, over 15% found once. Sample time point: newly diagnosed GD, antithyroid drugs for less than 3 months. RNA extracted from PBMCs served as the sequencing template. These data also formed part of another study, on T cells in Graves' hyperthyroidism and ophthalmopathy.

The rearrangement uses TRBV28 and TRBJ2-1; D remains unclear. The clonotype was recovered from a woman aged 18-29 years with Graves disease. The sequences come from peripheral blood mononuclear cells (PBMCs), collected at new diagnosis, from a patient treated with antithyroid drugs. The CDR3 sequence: CASSSSPYNEQFF. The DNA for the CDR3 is TGTGCCAGCAGTTCCTCCCCCTACAATGAGCAGTTCTTC.